A selection of T cell receptor beta chains follows, all from one sample in a study of blood T cell repertoires in COVID-19. Method: immunoSEQ multiplex PCR; TCRdb's copy keeps in-frame clones and lacks some. The table lists more than 150,000 clones, 75% to 80% of them singletons. The sample comprised peripheral blood. The receptors stem from a woman in her seventies with acute or convalescent COVID-19. The CDR3 runs from the conserved cysteine through the conserved F or W. Fields, in order: J gene, V gene, clone size, D gene, CDR3 DNA, CDR3 protein. D genes are given only for firm matches. Clone sizes are given selectively: once, few, many, or a class where the clone is expanded.

>TRBJ2-2|TRBV12-3/TRBV12-4|-|TRBD2
TGTGCCAGCAAACTAGCGGAAACCGGGGAGCTGTTTTTT
CASKLAETGELFF
>TRBJ1-1|TRBV2|-|-
TGTGCCAGCAGTACAGGGCTGAACACTGAAGCTTTCTTT
CASSTGLNTEAFF
>TRBJ2-1|TRBV7-3|-|TRBD2
TGTGCCAGCAGCTCTACTAGCGGCATCTACAATGAGCAGTTCTTC
CASSSTSGIYNEQFF
>TRBJ2-1|TRBV30|-|TRBD2
TGTGCCTGGGAAAAGCGGGAGCCCTACAATGAGCAGTTCTTC
CAWEKREPYNEQFF
>TRBJ2-1|TRBV24-1|many|TRBD2
TGTGCCACCAGTGATCATAGCGGGAGGGCCCCCTACAATGAGCAGTTCTTC
CATSDHSGRAPYNEQFF
>TRBJ1-4|TRBV11-2|-|-
TGTGCCAGCAGCCCCCTTGGCCTTAATGAAAAACTGTTTTTT
CASSPLGLNEKLFF
>TRBJ2-5|TRBV19|once|TRBD1
TGTGCCAGTAGTAGGTCAGGGGGCGGAAAAGAGACCCAGTACTTC
CASSRSGGGKETQYF
>TRBJ1-1|TRBV30|-|-
TGTGCCTGGAGTCTAGGCACTGAAGCTTTCTTT
CAWSLGTEAFF
>TRBJ2-5|TRBV4-1|-|-
TGCGCCAGCAGCCAAGTGAGATCCTTGGCGGCCCAGTACTTC
CASSQVRSLAAQYF
>TRBJ2-7|TRBV2|-|TRBD1
TGTGCCAGCAGTGAAGAGCAGGGGGCGATCTACGAGCAGTACTTC
CASSEEQGAIYEQYF
>TRBJ1-5|TRBV6-6|-|-
TGTGCCAGCAGTTACTCAGCGGGGGCTGTTGATCAGCCCCAGCATTTT
CASSYSAGAVDQPQHF
>TRBJ1-1|TRBV4-2|-|TRBD1
TGTGCCAGCAGGACAGGGGAAACGAACACTGAAGCTTTCTTT
CASRTGETNTEAFF
>TRBJ2-3|TRBV19|-|TRBD2
TGTGCCAGTAGTATAGCACTAGCGGGAGACAAGGCCACAGATACGCAGTATTTT
CASSIALAGDKATDTQYF
>TRBJ1-4|TRBV18|-|-
TGTGCCAGCTCACCACGGCAGGGTCAGGGGGAAAAACTGTTTTTT
CASSPRQGQGEKLFF
>TRBJ2-2|TRBV27|few|-
TGTGCCAGCAGTTTAGGATGGGCAAGTGGGGAGCTGTTTTTT
CASSLGWASGELFF
>TRBJ2-1|TRBV25-1|-|-
TGTGCCAGCAGTGAATTTCGGGGAACCTACAATGAGCAGTTCTTC
CASSEFRGTYNEQFF
>TRBJ1-1|TRBV27|-|TRBD1
TGTGCCAGCAGTTTCTCTTGGACAGGGCACACTGAAGCTTTCTTT
CASSFSWTGHTEAFF
>TRBJ1-5|TRBV5-6|-|-
TGTGCCAGCAGCTTGAGGACAGCAAAGTACAATCAGCCCCAGCATTTT
CASSLRTAKYNQPQHF
>TRBJ1-2|TRBV29-1|-|TRBD1
TGCAGCGTTGGGACAGGTGCTCAAGGCTACACCTTC
CSVGTGAQGYTF
>TRBJ1-3|TRBV7-2|-|-
TGTGCCAGCAGCTCCACAGGAATCTCTGGAAACACCATATATTTT
CASSSTGISGNTIYF
>TRBJ2-7|TRBV7-2|few|TRBD2
TGTGCCAGCAGTGGGACTAGCGGGAGTCTTATCGAGCAGTACTTC
CASSGTSGSLIEQYF
>TRBJ2-7|TRBV3-1/TRBV3-2|-|-
TGTGCCAGCAGCCAAGATCAGGGTCTCTTCAACGAGCAGTACTTC
CASSQDQGLFNEQYF
>TRBJ1-6|TRBV2|-|-
TGTGCCAGCAGTGAAGGCAGGATTAATTCACCCCTCCACTTT
CASSEGRINSPLHF
>TRBJ2-3|TRBV6-6|-|TRBD1
TGTGCCAGCAGCCGAGACAGGGGCGGCCTTACTAGCACAGATACGCAGTATTTT
CASSRDRGGLTSTDTQYF
>TRBJ2-7|TRBV19|-|-
TGTGCCAGTAGTGCTGGGACTTCCTACGAGCAGTACTTC
CASSAGTSYEQYF
>TRBJ2-3|TRBV3-1/TRBV3-2|-|TRBD2
TGTGCCAGCAGCTTACAACACGGGAGGATCGCCACAGATACGCAGTATTTT
CASSLQHGRIATDTQYF
>TRBJ2-7|TRBV28|-|-
TGTGCCAGCAATAGTCGCAACTACGAGCAGTACTTC
CASNSRNYEQYF
>TRBJ2-1|TRBV4-2|many|-
TGTGCCAGCAGCCAAGACCCTAGATCAATCGGTGAGCAGTTCTTC
CASSQDPRSIGEQFF
>TRBJ2-1|TRBV7-3|-|TRBD1
TGTGCCAGCAGCTCCGGGACAGGGGAAAATGAGCAGTTCTTC
CASSSGTGENEQFF
>TRBJ1-2|TRBV4-1|-|-
TGCGCCAGCAGCCAAGATCCGGCAGGGAGGGGCTACACCTTC
CASSQDPAGRGYTF
>TRBJ1-1|TRBV7-3|-|-
TGTGCCAGCAGCTTAACGGTGGCCGATGATGAAGCTTTCTTT
CASSLTVADDEAFF
>TRBJ2-2|TRBV3-1/TRBV3-2|-|-
TGTGCCAGCAGCCAAGTTCTCGGGAGCCCCGGGGAGCTGTTTTTT
CASSQVLGSPGELFF
>TRBJ2-7|TRBV18|-|-
TGTGCCAGCTCACCACCGTCCCCAGGGTCCTACGAGCAGTACTTC
CASSPPSPGSYEQYF
>TRBJ2-1|TRBV3-1/TRBV3-2|few|TRBD2
TGTGCCAGCGCCTCGACTAGCGGTGGGGTGAATGAGCAGTTCTTC
CASASTSGGVNEQFF
>TRBJ1-2|TRBV29-1|-|TRBD1
TGCAGCGTTGAAGGACAAACCGGGACAGGGGAAAGAGATGGCTACACCTTC
CSVEGQTGTGERDGYTF
>TRBJ2-1|TRBV2|-|TRBD2
TGTGCCACAAGCGGACTAGCGGGAGCCAATGAGCAGTTCTTC
CATSGLAGANEQFF
>TRBJ2-5|TRBV7-2|-|TRBD2
TGTGCCAGCAGCCCTGGGACTAGCGGATTCCAAGAGACCCAGTACTTC
CASSPGTSGFQETQYF
>TRBJ1-1|TRBV11-3|once|TRBD1
TGTGCCAGCAGCTTAGGGGACAGGGGATCTATGAAGTGGGCTTTCTTT
CASSLGDRGSMKWAFF
>TRBJ1-1|TRBV10-2|-|TRBD1
TGCGCCAGCAGTGCCGACAGGGACACTGAAGCTTTCTTT
CASSADRDTEAFF
>TRBJ2-2|TRBV9|-|-
TGTGCCAGCAGCCCGGTTGGTGGCGGCACCGGGGAGCTGTTTTTT
CASSPVGGGTGELFF
>TRBJ1-1|TRBV19|-|TRBD1
TGTGCCAGTAGACGGGGACAGGCGAATGTTCAAGCTTTCTTT
CASRRGQANVQAFF
>TRBJ1-2|TRBV19|few|-
TGTGCCAGTACCCGGAGGGGCCCCAAGAATGGCTACACCTTC
CASTRRGPKNGYTF
>TRBJ2-7|TRBV23-1|once|-
TGCGCCAGCGCCCTAGAGCCGGACTACGAGCAGTACTTC
CASALEPDYEQYF
>TRBJ2-1|TRBV5-1|-|-
TGCGCCAGCAGCTCGGCAGGGGTCGGTCAAGGGTACAATGAGCAGTTCTTC
CASSSAGVGQGYNEQFF
>TRBJ2-5|TRBV18|-|TRBD1
TGTGCCAGCTCCCCAAAAGGGACAGACCAAGAGACCCAGTACTTC
CASSPKGTDQETQYF
>TRBJ2-7|TRBV28|-|TRBD1
TGTGCCAGCAGTATTGGACAGGGGGCTCGGGAGCAGTACTTC
CASSIGQGAREQYF
>TRBJ2-5|TRBV6-5|-|TRBD1
TGTGCCAGCTCGGTGGGGACAGTGATACAAGAGACCCAGTACTTC
CASSVGTVIQETQYF
>TRBJ2-3|TRBV15|-|-
TGTGCCACCAGCAGTGAAAAAGGGACGGGGGCAGATACGCAGTATTTT
CATSSEKGTGADTQYF
>TRBJ2-2|TRBV5-1|-|TRBD1
TGCGCCAGCAGCTACGGACAGGCCCAAACCGGGGAGCTGTTTTTT
CASSYGQAQTGELFF
>TRBJ2-2|TRBV5-1|-|-
TGCGCCAGCAGCTTGGGACTCCGGGAGCTGTTTTTT
CASSLGLRELFF
>TRBJ2-7|TRBV7-9|few|TRBD1
TGTGCCAGCAGCTTGATTGACAGGGGGCTATACGAGCAGTACTTC
CASSLIDRGLYEQYF
>TRBJ2-3|TRBV24-1|-|TRBD1
TGTGCCACCAGTGGCGGGACAGGGGGTACAGATACGCAGTATTTT
CATSGGTGGTDTQYF